Following are 18 T cell receptor beta chains from one sample sequenced in a study of early T cells in non-severe SARS-CoV-2 infection. TCRdb re-analysed the 5' RACE reads in MiXCR, keeping a single row per CDR3 protein. The sample has tens of thousands of distinct CDR3 sequences, about 5.3% seen once. Sequencing used whole blood. Receptor source: an adult who was a healthcare worker with PCR-confirmed SARS-CoV-2 infection or an uninfected control (not recorded which).

V and J are TRBV2 and TRBJ1-2; tentatively, D is TRBD1 (6 bases). V was pared by 8 bases and J by 0 bases, with 10 bases between. The CDR3 spans 13 residues. Germline loops: CDR1 SNHLY, CDR2 FYNNEI. As DNA, the CDR3 is TGTGCCAGCGACAGGCTTACTAACTATGGCTACACCTTC. Translation gives CASDRLTNYGYTF.

In the case of this clonotype: A read error may be the cause here, since a much bigger clone is one base away. The V gene is TRBV11-3, the J gene TRBJ2-2; D is perhaps TRBD2 (6 bases). The CDR3 runs to 17 residues. In germline, CDR1 is SGHNT, CDR2 YENEEA. The CDR3 coding sequence is TGTGTCAGCAGCGGAGGGAAGGGGACCTCGAACACCGGGGAGCTGTTTTTT. Translating it yields CVSSGGKGTSNTGELFF. The variable domain in full, with the rest retrieved from reference TRBV11-3 and TRBJ2-2, is EAGVVQSPRYKIIEKKQPVAFWCNPISGHNTLYWYLQNLGQGPELLIRYENEEAVDDSQLPKDRFSAERLKGVDSTLKIQPAELGDSAVYLCVSSGGKGTSNTGELFFGEGSRLTVL.

This clonotype was observed many times. The chain uses TRBV2 and TRBJ2-5; D remains ambiguous. CDR1 is SNHLY, CDR2 FYNNEI, per germline. The CDR3 spans 11 residues. Trimming removed 2 bases at V and 2 bases at J, with 0 bases between. The CDR3 protein is CASSEQETQYF. For the CDR3, the DNA is TGTGCCAGCAGTGAACAAGAGACCCAGTACTTC.

This clonotype was picked up many times. The CDR3 DNA reads TGTGCCAGCAGTGATTATGGGCACGTTACCTACGAGCAGTACTTC. Its translation: CASSDYGHVTYEQYF. J is TRBJ2-7 and V is TRBV6-1; D not resolved. V lost 3 bases and J lost 2, with 14 bases in between. The CDR3 covers 15 residues. Germline values: CDR1 MNHNS, CDR2 SASEGT.

This clonotype was seen many times. The chain is built from TRBV13 and TRBJ1-4; D is perhaps TRBD1 (6 bases). Trimming stripped 2 bases from V and 8 bases from J, with 15 bases between. This CDR3 is built from 15 residues. CDR1 is PRHDT, CDR2 FYEKMQ, per germline (reference sequence). The CDR3 region is CASSLRDIDGEKLFF. DNA for the CDR3: TGTGCCAGCAGCTTACGGGACATAGACGGCGAAAAACTGTTTTTT.

This clonotype was recorded many times. This chain connects TRBV3-1 to TRBJ2-1, with TRBD1 matching over 9 bases. Germline V gene sequence: CDR1 LGHDT, CDR2 YNNKEL (reference sequence). V lost 5 bases and J lost 15; bases outside the gene matches: 11. The CDR3 spans 13 residues. The CDR3 DNA reads TGTGCCAGCAGCAACCGGGACAGGGCGATGTCGTTCTTC. Encoded protein: CASSNRDRAMSFF.

This clonotype was recorded many times. The J gene is TRBJ1-6, the V gene TRBV5-1, with a possible D match to TRBD1 (6 bases). The V end lost 5 bases, the J end lost 8 bases, and 20 bases lay between the germline ends. This CDR3 comprises 16 residues. Germline V CDR1 and CDR2: SGHRS, YFSETQ. CDR3 nucleotide sequence: TGCGCCAGCAGAGAAGGGGACACCCGATCCTATTCACCCCTCCACTTT. It translates to CASREGDTRSYSPLHF.

The V and J genes are TRBV20-1 and TRBJ2-1; 9 bases align to TRBD2. Germline CDR1 DFQATT, CDR2 SNEGSKA (reference sequence). V lost 5 bases, J lost 10 bases, and 12 bases stayed unmatched. The CDR3 totals 14 residues. The CDR3, as DNA: TGCAGTGCTCGGTCCGATGCGGGAGGGCGCGAGCAGTTCTTC. Translating gives CSARSDAGGREQFF.

This clonotype was recorded at least ten times. This chain uses TRBV3-1 with TRBJ1-1; TRBD1 is a possible D gene (5 bases). The CDR3 sequence is 16 residues long. The germline V and J ends were trimmed by 1 base and 4 bases, with 16 bases remaining between them. Germline CDR1 and CDR2: LGHDT and YNNKEL (reference sequence). CDR3 coding DNA: TGTGCCAGCAGCCAAGGGGGGACTCTCCGGGGCACTGAAGCTTTCTTT. Protein: CASSQGGTLRGTEAFF.

This clonotype was found many times. The V gene is TRBV11-3, the J gene TRBJ1-1, with 12 bases aligning to TRBD1. Trimming at V came to 5 bases and at J to 3 bases, leaving 10 bases not matched to a gene. The germline V gene has CDR1 SGHNT and CDR2 YENEEA. The CDR3 totals 17 residues. This CDR3 reads CASSAGTGGWGDTEAFF. The CDR3 region has the DNA TGTGCCAGCAGCGCCGGGACAGGGGGCTGGGGGGACACTGAAGCTTTCTTT.

This clonotype was seen at least ten times. The chain links TRBV12-3 or TRBV12-4 to TRBJ2-7; no definite D call. The CDR3 has 11 amino acids. The germline V and J ends were trimmed by 6 bases and 3 bases, with 6 bases remaining between them. As DNA, the CDR3 is TGTGCCAGCAGCGGTGGCTACGAGCAGTACTTC. Its protein is CASSGGYEQYF.

This clonotype was found many times. The CDR3 coding sequence is TGTGCCAGCAGAAGTAATCAGCCCCAGCATTTT. It codes for CASRSNQPQHF. The chain joins TRBV28 to TRBJ1-5, with D hard to call. Germline CDR1 MDHEN, CDR2 SYDVKM. This CDR3 spans 11 amino acids. V was clipped by 6 bases and J by 4 bases, with 4 bases between them.

In this sample, this clonotype turned up many times. The chain employs TRBV7-6 and TRBJ1-3; D gene unclear. V shed 4 bases and J shed 1 base, with 17 bases lying between them. The CDR3 runs 17 residues. Germline-derived CDR1 and CDR2 are SGHVS and FNYEAQ. CDR3 loop: CASSSQMGYVSGNTIYF. Here the CDR3 DNA reads TGTGCCAGCAGCTCTCAAATGGGATACGTGTCTGGAAACACCATATATTTT.

Worth noting for this clonotype: Given a much more abundant clone one base away, this may be a read error. The CDR3 nucleotides read TGTGCCAGCAGTCCCCTAGAGTTCTACGAGCAGTACTTC. Translated, it gives CASSPLEFYEQYF. The chain uses TRBV12-3 or TRBV12-4 and TRBJ2-7; D is unresolved. The length of the CDR3 is 13 residues. V lost 5 bases to trimming and J lost 3 bases, with 11 bases between them.

This chain uses TRBV20-1 with TRBJ2-7, with TRBD1 matching 8 bases. CDR3 size: 16 residues. Germline assignment: CDR1 DFQATT and CDR2 SNEGSKA (reference sequence). The trim removed 2 bases at V and 3 bases at J, leaving 12 bases unmatched. The CDR3 loop is CSARSSDRGEDYEQYF. CDR3 nucleotides: TGCAGTGCTAGATCCTCCGACAGGGGAGAGGACTACGAGCAGTACTTC.

This clonotype was seen a few times. This rearrangement joins TRBV20-1 to TRBJ2-7; no reliable D call. The germline V gene encodes CDR1 DFQATT and CDR2 SNEGSKA (reference sequence). V shed 3 bases and J shed 3 bases, with 12 bases lying between them. The CDR3 has 13 residues. CDR3 sequence (DNA): TGCAGTGCTAGTTCGCCTGGGGACTACGAGCAGTACTTC. Protein: CSASSPGDYEQYF.

This clonotype came up many times. V is TRBV15 and J is TRBJ1-6; D not resolved. CDR3 length: 15 amino acids. Trimming cost V 0 bases and J 7 bases, with 10 bases left between them. From germline, CDR1 is LNHNV and CDR2 YYDKDF (reference sequence). CDR3 residues: CATSRDSRRNSPLHF. As DNA, the CDR3 is TGTGCCACCAGCAGAGATTCCCGCCGGAATTCACCCCTCCACTTT.

The chain is built from TRBV19 and TRBJ1-5; TRBD1 aligns across 9 bases. The CDR3 totals 20 residues. The ends lost 6 bases at V and 2 bases at J; junction bases unmatched: 20. Germline CDR1 is LNHDA and CDR2 is SQIVND (reference sequence). The CDR3 sequence is CASSPSTQGAFGWRNQPQHF. The CDR3 DNA reads TGTGCCAGTAGCCCGTCGACACAGGGGGCGTTTGGTTGGCGCAATCAGCCCCAGCATTTT.